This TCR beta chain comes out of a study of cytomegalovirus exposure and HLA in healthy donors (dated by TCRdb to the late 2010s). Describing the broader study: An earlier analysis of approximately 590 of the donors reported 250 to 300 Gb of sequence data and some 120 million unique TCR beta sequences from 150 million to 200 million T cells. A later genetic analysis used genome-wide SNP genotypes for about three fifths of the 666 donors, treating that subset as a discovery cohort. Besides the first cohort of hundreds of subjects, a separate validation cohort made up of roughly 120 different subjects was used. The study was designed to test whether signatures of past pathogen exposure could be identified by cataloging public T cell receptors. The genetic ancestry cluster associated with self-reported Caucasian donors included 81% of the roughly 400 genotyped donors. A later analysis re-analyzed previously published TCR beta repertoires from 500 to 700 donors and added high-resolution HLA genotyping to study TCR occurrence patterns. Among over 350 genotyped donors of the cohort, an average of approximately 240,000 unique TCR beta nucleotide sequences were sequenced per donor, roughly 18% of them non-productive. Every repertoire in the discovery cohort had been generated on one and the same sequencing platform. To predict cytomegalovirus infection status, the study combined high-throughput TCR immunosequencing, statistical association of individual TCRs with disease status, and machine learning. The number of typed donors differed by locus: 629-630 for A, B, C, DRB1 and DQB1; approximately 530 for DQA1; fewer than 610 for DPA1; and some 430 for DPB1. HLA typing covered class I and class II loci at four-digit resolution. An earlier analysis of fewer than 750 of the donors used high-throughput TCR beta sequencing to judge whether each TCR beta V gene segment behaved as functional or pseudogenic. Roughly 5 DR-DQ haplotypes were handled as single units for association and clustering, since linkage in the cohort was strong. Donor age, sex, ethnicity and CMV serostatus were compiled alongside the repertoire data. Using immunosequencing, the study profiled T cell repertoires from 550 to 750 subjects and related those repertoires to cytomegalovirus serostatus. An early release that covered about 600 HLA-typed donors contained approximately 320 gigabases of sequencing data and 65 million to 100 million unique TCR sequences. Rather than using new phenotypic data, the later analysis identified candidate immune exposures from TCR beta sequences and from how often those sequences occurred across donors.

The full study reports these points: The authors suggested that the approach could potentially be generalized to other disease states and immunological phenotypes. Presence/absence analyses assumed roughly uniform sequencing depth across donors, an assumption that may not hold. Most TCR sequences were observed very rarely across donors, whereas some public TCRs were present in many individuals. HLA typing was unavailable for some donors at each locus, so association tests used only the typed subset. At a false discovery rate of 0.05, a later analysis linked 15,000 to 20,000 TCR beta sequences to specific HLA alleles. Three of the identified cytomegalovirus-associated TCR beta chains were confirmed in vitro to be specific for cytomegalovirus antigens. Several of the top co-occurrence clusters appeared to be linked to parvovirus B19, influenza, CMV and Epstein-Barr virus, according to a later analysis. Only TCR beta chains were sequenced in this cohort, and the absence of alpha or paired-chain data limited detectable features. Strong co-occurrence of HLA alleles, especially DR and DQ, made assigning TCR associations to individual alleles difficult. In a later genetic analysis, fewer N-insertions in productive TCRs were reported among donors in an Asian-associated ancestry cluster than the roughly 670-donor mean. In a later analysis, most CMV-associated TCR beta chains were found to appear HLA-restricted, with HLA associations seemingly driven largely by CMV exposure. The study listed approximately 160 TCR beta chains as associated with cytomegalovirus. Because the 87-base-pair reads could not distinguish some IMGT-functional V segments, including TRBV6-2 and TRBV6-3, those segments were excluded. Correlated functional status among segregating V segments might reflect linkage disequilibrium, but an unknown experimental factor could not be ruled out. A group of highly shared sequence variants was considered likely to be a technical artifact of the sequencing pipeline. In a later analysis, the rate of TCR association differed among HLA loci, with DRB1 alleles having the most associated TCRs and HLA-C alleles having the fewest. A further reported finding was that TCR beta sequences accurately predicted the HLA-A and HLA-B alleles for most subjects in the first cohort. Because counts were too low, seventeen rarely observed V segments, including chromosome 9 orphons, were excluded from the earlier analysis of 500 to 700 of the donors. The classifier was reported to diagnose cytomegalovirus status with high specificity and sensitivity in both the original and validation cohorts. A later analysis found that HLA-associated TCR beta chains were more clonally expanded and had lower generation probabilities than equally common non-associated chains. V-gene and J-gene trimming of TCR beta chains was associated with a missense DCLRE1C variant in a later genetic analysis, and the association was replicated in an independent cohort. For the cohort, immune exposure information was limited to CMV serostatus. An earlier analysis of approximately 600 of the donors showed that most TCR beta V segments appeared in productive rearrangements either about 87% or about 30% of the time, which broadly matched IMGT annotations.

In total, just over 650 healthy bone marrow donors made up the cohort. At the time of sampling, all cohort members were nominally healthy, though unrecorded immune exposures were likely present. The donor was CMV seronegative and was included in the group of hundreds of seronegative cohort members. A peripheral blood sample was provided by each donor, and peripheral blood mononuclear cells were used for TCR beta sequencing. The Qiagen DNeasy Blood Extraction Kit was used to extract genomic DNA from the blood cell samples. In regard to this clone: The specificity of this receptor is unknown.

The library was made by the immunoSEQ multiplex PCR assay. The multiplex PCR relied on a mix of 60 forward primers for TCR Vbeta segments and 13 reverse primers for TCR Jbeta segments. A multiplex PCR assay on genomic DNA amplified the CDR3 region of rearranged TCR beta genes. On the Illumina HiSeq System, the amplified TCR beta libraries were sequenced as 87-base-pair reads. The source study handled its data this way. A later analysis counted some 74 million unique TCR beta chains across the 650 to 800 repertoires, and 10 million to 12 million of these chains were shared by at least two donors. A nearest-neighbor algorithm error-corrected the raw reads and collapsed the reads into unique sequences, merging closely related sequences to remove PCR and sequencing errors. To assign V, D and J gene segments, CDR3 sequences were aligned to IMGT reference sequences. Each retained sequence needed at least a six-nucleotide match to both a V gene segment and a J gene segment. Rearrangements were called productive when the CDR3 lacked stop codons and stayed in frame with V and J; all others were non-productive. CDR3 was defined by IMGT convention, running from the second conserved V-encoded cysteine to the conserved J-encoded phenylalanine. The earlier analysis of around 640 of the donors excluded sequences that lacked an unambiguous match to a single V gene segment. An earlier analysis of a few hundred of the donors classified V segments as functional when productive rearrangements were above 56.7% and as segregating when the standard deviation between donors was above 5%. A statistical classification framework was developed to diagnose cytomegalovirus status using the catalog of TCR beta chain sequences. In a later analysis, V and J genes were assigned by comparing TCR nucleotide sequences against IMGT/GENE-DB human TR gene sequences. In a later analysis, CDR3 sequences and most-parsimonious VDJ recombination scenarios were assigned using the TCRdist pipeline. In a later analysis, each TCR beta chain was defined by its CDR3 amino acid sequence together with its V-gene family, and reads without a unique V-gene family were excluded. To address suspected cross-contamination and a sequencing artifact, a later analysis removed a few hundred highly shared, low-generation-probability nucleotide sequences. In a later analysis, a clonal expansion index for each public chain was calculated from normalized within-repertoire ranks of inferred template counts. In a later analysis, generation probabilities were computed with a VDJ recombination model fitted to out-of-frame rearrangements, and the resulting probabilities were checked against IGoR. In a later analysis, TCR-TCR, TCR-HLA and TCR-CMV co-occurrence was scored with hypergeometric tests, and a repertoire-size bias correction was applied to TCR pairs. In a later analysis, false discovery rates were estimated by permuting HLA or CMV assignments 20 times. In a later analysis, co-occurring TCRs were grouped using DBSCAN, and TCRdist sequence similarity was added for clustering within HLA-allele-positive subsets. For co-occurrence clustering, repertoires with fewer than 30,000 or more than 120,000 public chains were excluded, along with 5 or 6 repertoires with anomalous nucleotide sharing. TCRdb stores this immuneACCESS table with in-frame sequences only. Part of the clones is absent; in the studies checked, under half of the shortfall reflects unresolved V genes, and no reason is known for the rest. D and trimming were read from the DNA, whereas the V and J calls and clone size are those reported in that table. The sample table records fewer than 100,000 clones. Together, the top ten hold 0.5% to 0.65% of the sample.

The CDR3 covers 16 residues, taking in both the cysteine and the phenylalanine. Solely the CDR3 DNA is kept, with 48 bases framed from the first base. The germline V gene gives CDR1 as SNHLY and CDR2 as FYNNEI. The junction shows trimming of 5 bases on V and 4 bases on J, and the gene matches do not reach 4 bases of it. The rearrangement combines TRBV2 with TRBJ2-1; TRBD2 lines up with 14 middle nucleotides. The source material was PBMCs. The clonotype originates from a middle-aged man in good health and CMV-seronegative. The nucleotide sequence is TGTGCCAGCAGTCGGACTAGCGGGGGGAGTTACAATGAGCAGTTCTTC. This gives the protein CASSRTSGGSYNEQFF.